One TCR beta chain is described in this entry. Its antigen target is currently unknown. No clone much larger than this one lies a single base away; base qualities are absent. TCRbeta CDR3 regions were amplified from genomic DNA using the immunoSEQ Assay, a bias-controlled multiplex PCR. The authors processed their data as follows. The number of nucleated cells in each sample was estimated from the amplification of reference gene primers within the assay. To quantify the absolute abundance of each unique TCRbeta CDR3 rearrangement, sequence reads were collapsed and filtered. For each sample, productive Simpson clonality was calculated as the square root of Simpson's diversity index across productive rearrangements. The immuneACCESS repertoire file appears here via TCRdb, limited to in-frame rearrangements. These files lack a portion of the clones; in checked studies, under half of the deficit traces to unresolved V genes, and the cause of the others is not known. The V and J calls and clone size come from that table; D and trimming were worked out from the DNA. For this sample the table gives approximately 28,000 clones, of which 92% were detected only once. Roughly 2.8% of the sample goes to the ten largest clones.

This entry is derived from a study of blood T cell repertoires in COVID-19 (TCRdb year 2020). Background on the whole study: The collaborator samples originated in the United States, Italy and Spain and spanned the acute and convalescent phases of COVID-19. The prospective study material was composed of cDNA or gDNA derived from T cells, B-cell-depleted T cells, or PBMCs. Deeply sampled blood TCRbeta repertoires from subjects exposed to, actively infected with, or recovered from COVID-19 were included in the dataset. The repertoires were released in a freely available public database meant as a resource for research on the immune response to SARS-CoV-2. The samples were drawn from the first 160 participants of the ongoing ImmuneRACE study and from 950 to 1,500 subjects provided by 6 global collaborators. Nearly every sample came with metadata listing a de-identified subject ID, COVID-19 status, age in years and sex. Where available, HLA class I and class II types were obtained from metadata supplied by the sample provider rather than from assay-based typing.

Each collaborating institution followed its own protocols to collect whole blood in K2EDTA tubes. For TCRbeta analysis, collaborators shipped samples in one of three forms: frozen whole blood, isolated PBMCs, or DNA extracted from either of those sample types. On the study overall, not on this receptor specifically: The amount of clinical and demographic metadata varied by source and participant and was provided uncurated.

The receptor comes from a human donor in a cohort sampled during active COVID-19. The sample comprised peripheral blood.

The DNA is as follows: TGTGCCAGCAGCTTATTTCTAGTCGGCGCTTCAAGCTATGGCTACACCTTC. Its product reads: CASSLFLVGASSYGYTF. The chain is made from TRBV11-2 and TRBJ1-2, with the identity of the D gene unclear. The germline V gene provides CDR1 SGHAT and CDR2 FQNNGV. V and J lose 2 bases and 4 bases, and a span of 20 bases separates them. Including cysteine and phenylalanine, the CDR3 has 17 amino acids. Only CDR3 DNA remains: 51 bases, in frame from the first base.